This entry concerns a single T cell receptor (beta chain). Which antigen it targets is not known. Per-base qualities were not stored, and no clone one base away is much larger. The trial excluded patients who had a history of autoimmune disease or who were on systemic immunosuppression. Peripheral blood for TCR sequencing was drawn from every dose cohort at baseline, at cycle 4 day 1 and at cycle 7 day 1. The samples were drawn from a first-in-human, open-label, multicenter phase I dose-escalation trial of ivuxolimab. Adults with locally advanced or metastatic head and neck squamous cell, hepatocellular, melanoma or renal cell carcinoma were enrolled in the trial. CD4+ and CD8+ T cells were sorted separately from peripheral blood before TCR sequencing. Genomic DNA was isolated from the sorted cells so that the TCRbeta CDR3 region could be sequenced. The immunoSEQ Assay was used to sequence the TCRbeta CDR3 regions. TCRdb mirrors the immuneACCESS table, restricted to in-frame sequences. Some clones are absent from its copies; in checked studies, under half trace to an unresolved V gene, and the reason for the others is unknown. Counted in this sample were roughly 67,000 clones; roughly 87% of them appeared once. The ten largest clones take up over 0.35% of the sample.

The data belong to a study of OX40 agonist ivuxolimab in advanced cancers. Notes on the research overall: Ivuxolimab was an agonistic, fully human IgG2 monoclonal antibody directed against OX40 (CD134), a costimulatory receptor. Intravenous ivuxolimab was administered to patients every 2 weeks at six dose levels: 0.01, 0.1, 0.3, 1.5, 3 and 10 mg/kg. Of the roughly 53 patients in dose escalation, around 19 had hepatocellular carcinoma, roughly 15 had melanoma, 9 had renal cell carcinoma and 9 had head and neck cancer. In the dose-escalation cohort, around four fifths of patients were male, and the mean age was approximately 60 years, with a range of 23 to 79. Prior anti-PD-1, anti-PD-L1 or anti-CTLA-4 therapy was permitted, and approximately 42% of dose-escalation patients had received checkpoint inhibitors. Partial responses were achieved by three dose-escalation patients, of whom one had hepatocellular carcinoma and two had cutaneous melanoma. Peripheral TCRbeta sequencing aimed to test whether ivuxolimab altered TCR sequence diversity and caused clonal T-cell expansion. The paper describes the monotherapy dose-escalation part (N of about 54 patients) of the phase I trial of ivuxolimab.

Paper-wide results and their limitations: Low levels of normalized T-cell clonal expansion were also seen in some patients who did not respond. The antigen specificity of the peripheral T cells that underwent clonal expansion was not determined. Clonal expansion of both CD4+ and CD8+ blood T cells was observed from baseline to week 6 at doses 0.1 to 3.0 mg/kg. Partial responders in the 0.1-3.0 mg/kg groups had among the lowest normalized peripheral clonal expansion, especially among CD8+ T cells. On average, CD8+ T cells showed more expanded clones than CD4+ T cells after ivuxolimab.

This specimen was CD4+ or CD8+ T cells sorted from blood, taken in a trial of the OX40 agonist ivuxolimab. The sequence came from an adult with an advanced solid tumor such as melanoma, head and neck, liver or kidney cancer.

CDR3 reads: CASSQEGSPLHF. The DNA reads TGTGCCAGCAGCCAAGAGGGTTCACCCCTCCACTTT. The rearranged chain carries TRBV4-2 and TRBJ1-6; no D segment can be confidently identified. CDR1 and CDR2, per the germline V gene, are LGHNA and YNFKEQ. V is shortened by 0 bases, J by 9 bases, and the region joining them spans 3 bases. The CDR3 goes from the cysteine to the phenylalanine over 12 residues. This entry keeps only the CDR3 DNA: 36 bases, framed from base 1.